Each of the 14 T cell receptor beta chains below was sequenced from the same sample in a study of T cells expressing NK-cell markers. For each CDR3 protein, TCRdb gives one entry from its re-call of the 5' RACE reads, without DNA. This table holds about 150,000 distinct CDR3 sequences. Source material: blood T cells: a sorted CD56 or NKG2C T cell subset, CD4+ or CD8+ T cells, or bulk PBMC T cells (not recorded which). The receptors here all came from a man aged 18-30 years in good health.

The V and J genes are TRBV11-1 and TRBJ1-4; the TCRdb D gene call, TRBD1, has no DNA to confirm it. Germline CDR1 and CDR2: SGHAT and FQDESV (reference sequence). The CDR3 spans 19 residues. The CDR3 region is CASSPGTGATVATNEKLFF. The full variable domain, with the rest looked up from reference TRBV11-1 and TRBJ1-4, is EAEVAQSPRYKITEKSQAVAFWCDPISGHATLYWYRQILGQGPELLVQFQDESVVDDSQLPKDRFSAERLKGVDSTLKIQPAELGDSAMYLCASSPGTGATVATNEKLFFGSGTQLSVL.

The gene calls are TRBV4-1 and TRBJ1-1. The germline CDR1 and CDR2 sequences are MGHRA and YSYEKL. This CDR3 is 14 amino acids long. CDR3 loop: CASSQGGSGTEAFF.

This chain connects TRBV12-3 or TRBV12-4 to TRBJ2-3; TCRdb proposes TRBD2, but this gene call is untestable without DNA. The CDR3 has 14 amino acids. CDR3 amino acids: CASKRTINLDTQYF.

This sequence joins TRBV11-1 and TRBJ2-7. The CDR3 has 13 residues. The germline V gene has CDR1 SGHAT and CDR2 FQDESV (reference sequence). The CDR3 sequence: CASSLAGTYEQYF.

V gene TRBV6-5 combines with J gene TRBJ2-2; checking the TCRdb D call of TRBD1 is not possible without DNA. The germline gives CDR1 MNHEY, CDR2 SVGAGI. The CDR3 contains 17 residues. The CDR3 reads CASSYSARTANTGELFF.

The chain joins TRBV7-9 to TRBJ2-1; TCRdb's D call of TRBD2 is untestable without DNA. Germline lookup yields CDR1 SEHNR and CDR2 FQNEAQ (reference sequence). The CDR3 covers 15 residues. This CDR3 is CASSTWGTSGIEQFF. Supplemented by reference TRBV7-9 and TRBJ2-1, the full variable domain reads DTGVSQNPRHKITKRGQNVTFRCDPISEHNRLYWYRQTLGQGPEFLTYFQNEAQLEKSRLLSDRFSAERPKGSFSTLEIQRTEQGDSAMYLCASSTWGTSGIEQFFGPGTRLTVL.

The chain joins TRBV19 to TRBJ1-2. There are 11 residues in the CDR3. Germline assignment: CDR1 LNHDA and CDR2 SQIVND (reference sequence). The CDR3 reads CASSISGLYTF.

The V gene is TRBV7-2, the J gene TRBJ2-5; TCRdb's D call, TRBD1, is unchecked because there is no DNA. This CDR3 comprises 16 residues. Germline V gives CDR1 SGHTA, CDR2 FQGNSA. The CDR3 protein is CASSSKDRGVWETQYF.

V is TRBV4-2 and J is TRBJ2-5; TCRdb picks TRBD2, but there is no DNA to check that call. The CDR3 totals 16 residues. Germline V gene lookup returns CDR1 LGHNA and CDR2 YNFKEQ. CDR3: CASSPETSGRQGTQYF.

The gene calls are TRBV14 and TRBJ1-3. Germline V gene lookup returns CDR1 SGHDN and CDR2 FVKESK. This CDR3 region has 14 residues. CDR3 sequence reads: CASSRVISGNTIYF.

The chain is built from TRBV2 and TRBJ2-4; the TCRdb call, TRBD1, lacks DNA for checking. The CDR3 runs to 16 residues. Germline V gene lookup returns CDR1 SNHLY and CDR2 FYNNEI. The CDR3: CASKRDPPLGVTIQYF.

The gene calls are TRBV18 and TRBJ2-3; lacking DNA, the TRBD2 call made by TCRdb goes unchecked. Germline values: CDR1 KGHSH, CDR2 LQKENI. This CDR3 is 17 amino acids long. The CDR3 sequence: CASSPTSPGLDVDTQYF.

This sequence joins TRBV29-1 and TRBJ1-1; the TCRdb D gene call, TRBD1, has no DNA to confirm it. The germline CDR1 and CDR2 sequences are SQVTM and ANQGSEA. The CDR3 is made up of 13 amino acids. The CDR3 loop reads CSVVWGATIEAFF.

The CDR3 is CASSYSTTSGYNEQFF. V is TRBV6-2 or TRBV6-3 and J is TRBJ2-1; the TCRdb call, TRBD2, lacks DNA for checking. The CDR3 has 16 residues. Germline loops: CDR1 MNHEY, CDR2 SVGEGT.